These T cell receptor beta chains were read from a single sample in a study of T cell repertoires in ileal Crohn's disease. Assay used: immunoSEQ multiplex PCR; TCRdb lists only in-frame clones, some missing. In the table there are roughly 5,000 clones, roughly 87% of which are singletons. Sequenced sample: ileal tissue. These receptors originate from an adult with Crohn's disease. Each CDR3 is given with its conserved first and last residue. D genes are given only for firm matches. A clone size is listed for some rows: how often the clone was seen (once, few, many), or a class if it is expanded.

V gene	D gene	J gene	clone size	CDR3 protein	CDR3 DNA
TRBV7-2	-	TRBJ1-2	-	CASIAGQFPANYGYTF	TGTGCCAGCATCGCGGGGCAGTTCCCCGCTAACTATGGCTACACCTTC
TRBV19	TRBD2	TRBJ2-7	-	CASSIGSSGGAEQYF	TGTGCCAGTAGTATCGGCTCTAGCGGGGGGGCCGAGCAGTACTTC
TRBV5-5	-	TRBJ2-5	once	CASSLEQEIETQYF	TGTGCCAGCAGCTTGGAGCAAGAGATAGAGACCCAGTACTTC
TRBV18	TRBD1	TRBJ2-5	-	CASSPGPQGVQETQYF	TGTGCCAGCTCACCAGGTCCACAGGGGGTCCAAGAGACCCAGTACTTC
TRBV7-8	TRBD1	TRBJ1-2	-	CASSPDRERNGYTF	TGTGCCAGCAGTCCAGACAGGGAGCGGAATGGCTACACCTTC
TRBV4-2	TRBD2	TRBJ2-7	once	CASSLDGGGGYEQYF	TGTGCCAGCAGCTTGGATGGTGGGGGGGGCTACGAGCAGTACTTC
TRBV6-1	TRBD1	TRBJ1-3	-	CASITGDSGNTIYF	TGTGCCAGCATAACAGGGGACTCTGGAAACACCATATATTTT
TRBV5-1	TRBD2	TRBJ2-7	once	CASSSPPGLAGGSYEQYF	TGCGCCAGCAGCTCCCCCCCGGGACTAGCGGGGGGTTCCTACGAGCAGTACTTC
TRBV6-5	-	TRBJ2-1	-	CASSPRLVPDEQFF	TGTGCCAGCAGTCCCAGACTAGTCCCTGATGAGCAGTTCTTC
TRBV19	TRBD1	TRBJ2-7	few	CASRDRADSYEQYF	TGTGCCAGTAGAGACAGGGCAGATTCCTACGAGCAGTACTTC
TRBV7-2	-	TRBJ1-3	-	CASSLGAEGNTIYF	TGTGCCAGCAGCTTGGGGGCAGAAGGAAACACCATATATTTT
TRBV5-1	-	TRBJ2-7	-	CASNLGDYEQYF	TGCGCCAGTAATCTCGGAGACTACGAGCAGTACTTC
TRBV10-3	-	TRBJ2-7	-	CAISDPRGGDSYEQYF	TGTGCCATCAGTGACCCGAGGGGGGGTGACTCCTACGAGCAGTACTTC
TRBV6-4	TRBD2	TRBJ2-3	-	CASKSSGDTDTQYF	TGTGCCAGCAAGTCTAGCGGGGATACAGATACGCAGTATTTT
TRBV18	TRBD1	TRBJ1-6	-	CASSQDRAGSPLHF	TGTGCCAGCTCGCAAGACAGGGCGGGTTCACCCCTCCACTTT
TRBV27	-	TRBJ1-3	-	CASKSEGANGNTIYF	TGTGCCAGCAAGTCAGAAGGGGCGAATGGAAACACCATATATTTT
TRBV7-9	-	TRBJ1-1	-	CASSLQDKGGSAFF	TGTGCCAGCAGCTTACAGGACAAGGGGGGGTCGGCTTTCTTT
TRBV7-2	TRBD1	TRBJ1-5	-	CASSPRQGAQSNQPQHF	TGTGCCAGCAGCCCCCGACAGGGGGCACAGAGCAATCAGCCCCAGCATTTT
TRBV7-6	TRBD1	TRBJ2-3	-	CASSLVRTGGTDTQYF	TGTGCCAGCAGCTTAGTTAGGACAGGGGGCACAGATACGCAGTATTTT